One and the same sample provided the 10 T cell receptor beta chains below, sequenced in a study of blood T cells in healthy people across ages (dated by TCRdb to 2013 to 2016). To prepare the library, 5' RACE was applied. Sequenced using an Illumina HiSeq 2500. The second PCR ran for about 7 to 11 cycles and used a J-beta primer mix along with a sample-barcoded 5' primer. Through fastp at Q25 and MiXCR, TCRdb rebuilt clones from the public reads, retaining in-frame beta chains. Entries are consolidated by CDR3 protein sequence, retaining the most common genes and DNA. For this sample there are about 1.8 million distinct CDR3 sequences; 49% appear just once. Around 2.1% of the sample goes to the ten largest clones. The specimen was blood. The receptor source for this set is a woman aged 40 to 50 in good health.

This clonotype was seen a handful of times. This chain joins TRBV6-2 or TRBV6-3 and TRBJ2-5; 7 positions agree with TRBD1. Trimming took 2 bases from V and 7 from J; bases not matched to a gene: 19. The CDR3 runs 18 residues. The V gene's germline CDR1 is MNHEY and CDR2 SVGEGT. For the CDR3, the DNA is TGTGCCAGCAGTTACCCCAGGGGACAGCTAGTTCGAGATGGGACCCAGTACTTC. Translating gives CASSYPRGQLVRDGTQYF.

The chain employs TRBV6-5 and TRBJ2-3; TRBD1 might be the D (6 bases). The CDR3 spans 14 residues. V shed 5 bases and J shed 1 base, with 10 bases lying between them. Germline V gives CDR1 MNHEY, CDR2 SVGAGI. The CDR3 DNA reads as TGTGCCAGCAGTAACAGGGATGGCACAGATACGCAGTATTTT. Amino acid sequence: CASSNRDGTDTQYF.

For this clonotype: One junction end disagrees with the germline gene, perhaps due to a read error. This chain links TRBV3-1 with TRBJ2-6, with D possibly being TRBD1 (5 bases). This CDR3 comprises 16 residues. Germline lookup yields CDR1 LGHDT and CDR2 YNNKEL (reference sequence). The CDR3 nucleotides read TGTGTCAGCAGCCAAGTTACCAGGGCTGGGGCCAACGTCCTGACTTTC. Its translation is CVSSQVTRAGANVLTF.

This clonotype was detected once. The junction does not match germline at one end; this may be a read error. The CDR3, as DNA: TGTGCCAGCAGCGTAGGGGTAAAGGGAAACAACTATGGCTACATCTTC. Its translation: CASSVGVKGNNYGYIF. The chain carries TRBV9 and TRBJ1-2; D gene ambiguous. CDR3 length: 16 amino acids. Germline loops: CDR1 SGDLS, CDR2 YYNGEE. The complete variable domain, with remaining parts taken from reference TRBV9 and TRBJ1-2, reads DSGVTQTPKHLITATGQRVTLRCSPRSGDLSVYWYQQSLDQGLQFLIQYYNGEERAKGNILERFSAQQFPDLHSELNLSSLELGDSALYFCASSVGVKGNNYGYIFGSGTRLTVV.

The CDR3 bases are TGTGCCGCTGGGGGGACTAGCGGGGGGCTCGAACCTTACGAGCAGTACTTC. This gives the protein CAAGGTSGGLEPYEQYF. The genes are TRBV10-3 and TRBJ2-7; TRBD2 matches at 15 bases. Germline CDR1 and CDR2: ENHRY and SYGVKD. The length of the CDR3 is 17 residues. Losses at the gene ends were 11 bases for V and 4 bases for J; bases not matched to a gene: 15.

The chain has TRBV12-3 or TRBV12-4 and TRBJ2-5; D may be TRBD2 (6 bases). Trimming left V 6 bases short and J 4 bases short, with 18 bases between. This CDR3 has 15 residues. Here the CDR3 reads CASSYRASDGETQYF. The CDR3 bases are TGTGCCAGCAGCTACCGGGCTAGCGATGGAGAGACCCAGTACTTC.

The genes are TRBV28 and TRBJ1-2; 12 bases agree with TRBD1. Germline lookup yields CDR1 MDHEN and CDR2 SYDVKM. There are 15 residues in the CDR3. The V gene end was trimmed by 4 bases and the J gene end by 8 bases; junction bases not matched to a gene: 8. The CDR3 DNA reads as TGTGCCAGCAGTTCTCCCGGGACAGGGGGCGGGGGCTACACCTTC. Translated: CASSSPGTGGGGYTF.

The rearrangement joins TRBV27 to TRBJ2-5; 10 bases line up with TRBD2. Losses at the gene ends were 2 bases for V and 5 bases for J; bases not matched to a gene: 11. Germline V gene data show CDR1 as MNHEY and CDR2 as SMNVEV (reference sequence). The CDR3 sequence is 17 residues long. Here the CDR3 DNA reads TGTGCCAGCAGTTTACTTAGCGGGGGGTTTACGGTGGAGACCCAGTACTTC. It is translated as CASSLLSGGFTVETQYF.

The sample holds a few counts of this clonotype. The chain uses TRBV25-1 and TRBJ2-2, with TRBD2 as a possible D gene (7 bases). V lost 3 bases and J 5 bases, leaving 13 bases between the germline ends. CDR1 is MGHDK and CDR2 is SYGVNS in the germline V gene. CDR3 size: 15 residues. The CDR3 here is CASSELAGATGELFF. In nucleotides, the CDR3 is TGTGCCAGCAGTGAGTTGGCGGGGGCAACCGGGGAGCTGTTTTTT. Combining the CDR3 with reference TRBV25-1 and TRBJ2-2 gives the whole variable domain EADIYQTPRYLVIGTGKKITLECSQTMGHDKMYWYQQDPGMELHLIHYSYGVNSTEKGDLSSESTVSRIRTEHFPLTLESARPSHTSQYLCASSELAGATGELFFGEGSRLTVL.

This clonotype was found a few times. The genes are TRBV18 and TRBJ1-2; no clear D. The ends were cut back, 3 bases at V and 4 bases at J, with 9 bases in the middle. CDR3 size: 13 residues. Germline CDR1 and CDR2: KGHSH and LQKENI. The chain's CDR3 is CASSPGLLYGYTF. The CDR3 region has the DNA TGTGCCAGCTCACCCGGACTGCTCTATGGCTACACCTTC.